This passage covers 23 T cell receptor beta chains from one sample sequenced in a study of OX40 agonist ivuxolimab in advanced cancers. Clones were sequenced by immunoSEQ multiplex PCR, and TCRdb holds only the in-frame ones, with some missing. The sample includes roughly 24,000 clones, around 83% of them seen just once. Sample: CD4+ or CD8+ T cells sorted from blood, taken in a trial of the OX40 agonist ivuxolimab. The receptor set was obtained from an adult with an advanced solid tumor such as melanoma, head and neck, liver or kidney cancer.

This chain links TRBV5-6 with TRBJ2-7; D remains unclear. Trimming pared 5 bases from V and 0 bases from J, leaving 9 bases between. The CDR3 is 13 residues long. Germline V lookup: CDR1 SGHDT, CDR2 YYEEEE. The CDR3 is CASRLDDSYEQYF. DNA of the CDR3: TGTGCCAGCAGACTGGACGACTCCTACGAGCAGTACTTC. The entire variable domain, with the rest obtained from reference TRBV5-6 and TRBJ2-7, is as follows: DAGVTQSPTHLIKTRGQQVTLRCSPKSGHDTVSWYQQALGQGPQFIFQYYEEEERQRGNFPDRFSGHQFPNYSSELNVNALLLGDSALYLCASRLDDSYEQYFGPGTRLTVT.

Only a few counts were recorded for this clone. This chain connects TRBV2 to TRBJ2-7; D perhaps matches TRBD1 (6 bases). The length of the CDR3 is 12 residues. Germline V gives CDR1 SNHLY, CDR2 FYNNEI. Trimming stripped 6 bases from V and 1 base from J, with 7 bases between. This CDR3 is CASRGQSYEQYF. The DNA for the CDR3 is TGTGCCAGCAGAGGACAGTCCTACGAGCAGTACTTC.

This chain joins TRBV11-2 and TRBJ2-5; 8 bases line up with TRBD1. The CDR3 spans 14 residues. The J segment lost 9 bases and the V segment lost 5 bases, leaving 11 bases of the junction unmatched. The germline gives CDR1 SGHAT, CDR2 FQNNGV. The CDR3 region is CASSQWTGSSAQYF. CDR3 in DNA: TGTGCCAGCAGCCAGTGGACAGGGTCCAGTGCCCAGTACTTC.

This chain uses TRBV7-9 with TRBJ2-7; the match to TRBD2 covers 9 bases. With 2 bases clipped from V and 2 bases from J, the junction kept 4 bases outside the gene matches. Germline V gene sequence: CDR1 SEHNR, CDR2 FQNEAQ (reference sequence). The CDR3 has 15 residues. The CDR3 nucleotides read TGTGCCAGCAGCTTACGGGGCGGGGGGGCCTACGAGCAGTACTTC. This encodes CASSLRGGGAYEQYF.

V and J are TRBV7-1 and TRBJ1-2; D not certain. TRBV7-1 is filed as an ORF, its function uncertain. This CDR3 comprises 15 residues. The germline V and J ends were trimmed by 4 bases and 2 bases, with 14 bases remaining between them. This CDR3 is CASSLGGTANYGYTF. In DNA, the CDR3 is TGTGCCAGCAGCTTAGGCGGTACAGCGAACTATGGCTACACCTTC.

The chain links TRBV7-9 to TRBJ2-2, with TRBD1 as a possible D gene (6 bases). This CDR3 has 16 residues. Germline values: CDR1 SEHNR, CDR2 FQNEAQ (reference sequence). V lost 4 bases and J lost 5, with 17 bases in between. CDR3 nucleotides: TGTGCCAGCAGCTCCGGCAGGGGAATAGGGACCGGGGAGCTGTTTTTT. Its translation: CASSSGRGIGTGELFF.

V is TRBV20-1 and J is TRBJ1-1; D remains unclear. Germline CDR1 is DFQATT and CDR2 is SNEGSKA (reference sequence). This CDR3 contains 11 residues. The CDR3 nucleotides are TGCAGGGTGGAACTGAACACTGAAGCTTTCTTT. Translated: CRVELNTEAFF.

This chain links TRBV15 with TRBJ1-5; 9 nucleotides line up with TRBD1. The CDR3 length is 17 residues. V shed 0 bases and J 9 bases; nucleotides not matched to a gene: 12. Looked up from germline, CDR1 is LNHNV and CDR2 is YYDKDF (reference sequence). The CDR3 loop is CATSRENRDRAFWPQHF. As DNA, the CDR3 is TGTGCCACCAGCAGAGAGAACCGGGACAGGGCCTTTTGGCCCCAGCATTTT.

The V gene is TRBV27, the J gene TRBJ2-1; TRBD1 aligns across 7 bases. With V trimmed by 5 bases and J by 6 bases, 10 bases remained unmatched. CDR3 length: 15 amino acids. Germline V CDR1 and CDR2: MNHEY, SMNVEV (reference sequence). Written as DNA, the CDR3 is TGTGCCAGCAGTCCCGAAGTCAGGGGGTTCAATGAGCAGTTCTTC. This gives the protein CASSPEVRGFNEQFF.

The CDR3 loop is CASSLGPAQLFF. The CDR3 DNA reads TGTGCCAGCAGCTTGGGGCCGGCCCAACTGTTTTTT. The chain carries TRBV5-6 and TRBJ1-4; D uncertain. Germline loops: CDR1 SGHDT, CDR2 YYEEEE. The CDR3 covers 12 residues. V shed 0 bases and J shed 12 bases, with 9 bases lying between them.

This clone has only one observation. The DNA of the CDR3 is TGTGCAAGTCGCTTAGCGGTCACGGGTGCAGAGACCCAGTACTTC. Its protein is CASRLAVTGAETQYF. The chain uses TRBV12-2 and TRBJ2-5; the DNA was not compared with TRBD2, the D call given in the table. TRBV12-2 is reported as a pseudogene. The CDR3 is made up of 15 amino acids.

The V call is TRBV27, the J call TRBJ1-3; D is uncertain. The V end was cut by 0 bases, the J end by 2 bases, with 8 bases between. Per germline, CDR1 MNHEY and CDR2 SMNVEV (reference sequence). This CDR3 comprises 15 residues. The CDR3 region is CASSLSGNAGNTIYF. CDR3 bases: TGTGCCAGCAGTTTATCAGGGAACGCTGGAAACACCATATATTTT.

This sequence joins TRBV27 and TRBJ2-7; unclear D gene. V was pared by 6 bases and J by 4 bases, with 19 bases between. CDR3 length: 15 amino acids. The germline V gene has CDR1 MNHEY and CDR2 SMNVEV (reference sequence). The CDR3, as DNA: TGTGCCAGCAGGTCAACTTCCGCCGGTTTTTACGAGCAGTACTTC. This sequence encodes CASRSTSAGFYEQYF.

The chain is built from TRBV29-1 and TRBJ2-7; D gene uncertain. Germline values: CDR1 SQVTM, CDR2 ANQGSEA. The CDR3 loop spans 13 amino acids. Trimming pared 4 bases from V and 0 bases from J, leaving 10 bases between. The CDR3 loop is CSVVLWSSYEQYF. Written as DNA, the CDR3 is TGCAGCGTTGTTTTGTGGAGCTCCTACGAGCAGTACTTC.

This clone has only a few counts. CDR3 sequence: CASSQGVDNSPLHF. CDR3 DNA sequence: TGCGCCAGCAGCCAGGGGGTGGATAATTCACCCCTCCACTTT. The V gene is TRBV4-1, the J gene TRBJ1-6; D might be TRBD1 (5 bases). The CDR3 runs 14 residues. The V end was cut by 3 bases, the J end by 5 bases, with 8 bases between. Germline CDR1 MGHRA, CDR2 YSYEKL.

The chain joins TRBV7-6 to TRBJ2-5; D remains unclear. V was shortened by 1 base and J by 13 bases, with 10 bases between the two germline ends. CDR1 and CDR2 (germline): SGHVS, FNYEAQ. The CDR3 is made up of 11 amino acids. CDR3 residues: CASSLVTAVYF. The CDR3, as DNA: TGTGCCAGCAGCTTAGTTACTGCAGTGTACTTC.

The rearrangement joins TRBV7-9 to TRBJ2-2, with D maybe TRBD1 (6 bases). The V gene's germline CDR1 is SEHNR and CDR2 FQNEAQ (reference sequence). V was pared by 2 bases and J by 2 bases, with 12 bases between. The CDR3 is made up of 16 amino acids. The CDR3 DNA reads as TGTGCCAGCAGCTTACTAACAGGGTCTAACACCGGGGAGCTGTTTTTT. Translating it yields CASSLLTGSNTGELFF.

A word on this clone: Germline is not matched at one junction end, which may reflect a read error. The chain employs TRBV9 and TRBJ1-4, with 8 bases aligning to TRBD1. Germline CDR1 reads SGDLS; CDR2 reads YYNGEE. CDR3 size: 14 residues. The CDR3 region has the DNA TGTGCCAGCAGCGTAGAGGGACAGGCTGAAAAGCTGTTTTTT. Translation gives CASSVEGQAEKLFF.

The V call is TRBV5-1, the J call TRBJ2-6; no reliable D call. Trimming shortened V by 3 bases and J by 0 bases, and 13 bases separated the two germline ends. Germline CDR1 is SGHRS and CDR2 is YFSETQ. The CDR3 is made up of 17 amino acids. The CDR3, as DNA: TGCGCCAGCAGCTACGGCAGCCTTGACTCTGGGGCCAACGTCCTGACTTTC. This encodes CASSYGSLDSGANVLTF.

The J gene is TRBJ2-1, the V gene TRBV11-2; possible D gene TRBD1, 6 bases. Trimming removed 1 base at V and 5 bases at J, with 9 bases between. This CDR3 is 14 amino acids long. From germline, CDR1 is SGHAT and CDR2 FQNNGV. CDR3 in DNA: TGTGCCAGCAGCTTAGTGGGACACGACAATGAGCAGTTCTTC. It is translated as CASSLVGHDNEQFF. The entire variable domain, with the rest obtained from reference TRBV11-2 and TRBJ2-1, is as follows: EAGVAQSPRYKIIEKRQSVAFWCNPISGHATLYWYQQILGQGPKLLIQFQNNGVVDDSQLPKDRFSAERLKGVDSTLKIQPAKLEDSAVYLCASSLVGHDNEQFFGPGTRLTVL.

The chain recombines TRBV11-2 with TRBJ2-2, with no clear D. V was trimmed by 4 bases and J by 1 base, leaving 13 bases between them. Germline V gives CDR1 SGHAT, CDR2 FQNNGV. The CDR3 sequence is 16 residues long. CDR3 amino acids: CASSYPRRLNTGELFF. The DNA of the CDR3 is TGTGCCAGCAGCTACCCTCGGCGGTTGAACACCGGGGAGCTGTTTTTT.

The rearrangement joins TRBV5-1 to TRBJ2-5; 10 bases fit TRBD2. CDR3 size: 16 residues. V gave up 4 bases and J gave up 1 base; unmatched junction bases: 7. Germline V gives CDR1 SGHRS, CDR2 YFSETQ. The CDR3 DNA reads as TGCGCCAGCAGCGACCCTAGCGGGAGCCTCCAAGAGACCCAGTACTTC. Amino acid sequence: CASSDPSGSLQETQYF.

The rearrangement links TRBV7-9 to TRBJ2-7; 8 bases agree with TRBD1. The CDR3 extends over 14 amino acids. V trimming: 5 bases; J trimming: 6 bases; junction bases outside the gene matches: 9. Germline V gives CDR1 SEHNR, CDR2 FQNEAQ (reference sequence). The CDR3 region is CASSPDRGAIEQYF. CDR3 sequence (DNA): TGTGCCAGCAGCCCAGACAGGGGAGCAATCGAGCAGTACTTC. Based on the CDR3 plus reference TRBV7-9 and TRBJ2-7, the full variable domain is DTGVSQNPRHKITKRGQNVTFRCDPISEHNRLYWYRQTLGQGPEFLTYFQNEAQLEKSRLLSDRFSAERPKGSFSTLEIQRTEQGDSAMYLCASSPDRGAIEQYFGPGTRLTVT.